One and the same sample provided the 14 T cell receptor beta chains below, sequenced in a study of T cell responses to AZD1222 COVID-19 vaccine (dated by TCRdb to about 2021). Library method: the immunoSEQ multiplex PCR assay. Not all clones reach the TCRdb copy of this immuneACCESS table, which keeps in-frame sequences only. Checked studies attribute under half of the gap to unresolved V genes and leave the rest unexplained. The sample data list roughly 70,000 clones, and roughly four fifths of these were observed just once. Clones ranked in the top ten supply under 7% of the sample. Explained via the paper, the time point label denotes: baseline before first vaccination. Sequencing used peripheral blood, obtained on day 0 of AZD1222 vaccination. These receptors originate from an adult in good health.

As DNA, the CDR3 is TGTGCCAGCAGCCACGTGGCGAGGAACACTGAAGCTTTCTTT. It encodes CASSHVARNTEAFF. This chain joins TRBV3-1 (or the pseudogene TRBV3-2) and TRBJ1-1; no firm D call. The CDR3 runs to 14 residues. Per the germline V gene, CDR1 is LGHDT and CDR2 is YNNKEL (reference sequence). V was shortened by 3 bases and J by 1 base, with 9 bases between the two germline ends.

J is TRBJ1-1 and V is TRBV7-9; maybe TRBD1 (5 bases). In germline, CDR1 is SEHNR, CDR2 FQNEAQ (reference sequence). The CDR3 runs 13 residues. Deletions cut 1 base from V and 8 bases from J, with 11 bases between. The CDR3 loop reads CASSLVGEGEAFF. CDR3 nucleotide sequence: TGTGCCAGCAGCTTAGTAGGGGAAGGGGAAGCTTTCTTT.

In DNA form, the CDR3 reads TGTGCCAGCAGCCCCTCGTCGAAGCGGCTAATCTACGAGCAGTACTTC. Protein: CASSPSSKRLIYEQYF. The rearrangement links TRBV9 to TRBJ2-7; possible D gene TRBD2, 5 bases. V was trimmed by 4 bases and J by 3 bases, leaving 20 bases between them. This CDR3 has 16 residues. Germline loops: CDR1 SGDLS, CDR2 YYNGEE.

The chain links TRBV12-1 to TRBJ2-7; the table calls TRBD2, which could not be checked here. TRBV12-1 corresponds to a pseudogene. The CDR3 has 15 amino acids. CDR3 residues: CASSFAVCVAGEQYF. The CDR3 DNA follows: TGTGCCAGCAGCTTCGCCGTATGCGTTGCCGGGGAGCAGTACTTC.

The chain uses TRBV23-1 and TRBJ2-7, with D possibly TRBD2 on 5 matching bases. TRBV23-1 is recorded as an ORF, its role being uncertain. The CDR3 consists of 13 residues. Trimming pared 6 bases from V and 2 bases from J, leaving 11 bases between. This chain's CDR3 is CASSTGITYEQYF. The CDR3 nucleotides are TGCGCCAGCAGCACCGGGATAACCTACGAGCAGTACTTC.

The V call is TRBV2, the J call TRBJ1-1; D not certain. V lost 7 bases and J lost 0, with 0 bases in between. The CDR3 consists of 10 residues. Germline CDR1 SNHLY, CDR2 FYNNEI. The CDR3 sequence is CASMNTEAFF. The CDR3 DNA reads TGTGCCAGCATGAACACTGAAGCTTTCTTT.

This chain uses TRBV5-1 with TRBJ2-2; D is undetermined. The CDR3 has 12 residues. Between the trimmed V and J ends, which lost 8 bases and 6 bases, there was a span of 11 bases. Germline V gene sequence: CDR1 SGHRS, CDR2 YFSETQ. The CDR3 loop is CASQTSAGELFF. The CDR3 nucleotides read TGCGCCAGTCAGACGTCCGCCGGGGAGCTGTTTTTT.

The table lists this clone with a count of one. The CDR3 spells CASSASGGGREKLFF. CDR3 DNA: TGTGCCAGCAGCGCGAGTGGGGGAGGTAGGGAAAAACTGTTTTTT. This chain joins TRBV28 and TRBJ1-4; perhaps TRBD1 as D (5 bases). Germline CDR1 and CDR2: MDHEN and SYDVKM. V was trimmed by 6 bases and J by 8 bases, leaving 19 bases between them. This CDR3 has 15 amino acids.

In regard to this clone: Other DNA sequences in this sample translate to the same CDR3. This chain joins TRBV27 and TRBJ2-7, with 7 bases identical to TRBD2. Germline V lookup: CDR1 MNHEY, CDR2 SMNVEV (reference sequence). Unmatched junction bases numbered 0, after V lost 3 bases and J lost 4 bases. The CDR3 totals 12 residues. This CDR3 reads CASSLGGYEQYF. The CDR3 DNA reads as TGTGCCAGCAGTTTGGGAGGGTACGAGCAGTACTTC.

This chain connects TRBV3-1 (or the pseudogene TRBV3-2) to TRBJ2-3; D unclear. CDR1 and CDR2 from the germline V gene are LGHDT and YNNKEL (reference sequence). V lost 1 base to trimming and J lost 1 base, with 12 bases between them. The CDR3 contains 16 residues. CDR3 region: CASSQVSPSGTDTQYF. In DNA form, the CDR3 reads TGTGCCAGCAGCCAAGTAAGCCCCTCTGGCACAGATACGCAGTATTTT.

V usage is TRBV19 and J usage is TRBJ1-1; D remains unclear. The CDR3 covers 13 residues. Germline V gives CDR1 LNHDA, CDR2 SQIVND (reference sequence). Between the trimmed V and J ends, which lost 5 bases and 0 bases, there was a span of 7 bases. CDR3 in DNA: TGTGCCAGTAGTCGAGGCTTGAACACTGAAGCTTTCTTT. Its translation: CASSRGLNTEAFF.

The chain recombines TRBV6-5 with TRBJ1-1; D ambiguous. Trimming removed 2 bases at V and 6 bases at J, with 4 bases between. Germline CDR1 and CDR2: MNHEY and SVGAGI. The CDR3 has 11 amino acids. This CDR3 is CASSYGAEAFF. CDR3 sequence (DNA): TGTGCCAGCAGTTACGGGGCTGAAGCTTTCTTT.

The gene calls are TRBV2 and TRBJ2-1; no reliable D call. V was pared by 5 bases and J by 4 bases, with 12 bases between. CDR3 length: 14 amino acids. Germline V gives CDR1 SNHLY, CDR2 FYNNEI. The CDR3 sequence is CASSPFERYNEQFF. The CDR3, as DNA: TGTGCCAGCAGTCCCTTCGAGAGGTACAATGAGCAGTTCTTC.

The rearrangement links TRBV7-3 to TRBJ2-6; D unclear. The germline V and J ends were trimmed by 5 bases and 3 bases, with 14 bases remaining between them. The CDR3 consists of 16 residues. Germline lookup yields CDR1 SGHTA and CDR2 FQGTGA. CDR3 in amino acids: CASSEDPRVGANVLTF. CDR3 bases: TGTGCCAGCAGCGAAGATCCCCGGGTTGGGGCCAACGTCCTGACTTTC.